The 14 T cell receptor beta chains below were found in one sample sequenced in a study of T-cell reconstitution after alpha-beta-depleted transplantation in children. For TCRbeta, the library was prepared with unique molecular identifiers. TCRdb processed the PCR reads anew with MiXCR; each CDR3 protein has one entry. The sample includes a few hundred thousand distinct CDR3 sequences, about 14% of them seen just once. Here the sequenced sample was PBMCs, taken from the stem cell graft. These receptors were collected from a human donor who donated a stem cell graft to a child with Fanconi anemia.

This chain joins TRBV2 and TRBJ2-2; D might be TRBD1 (6 bases). V was cut by 9 bases and J by 4 bases, with 21 bases left in between. The CDR3 contains 16 residues. From germline, CDR1 is SNHLY and CDR2 FYNNEI. This CDR3 reads CASSPGTHTLTGELFF. CDR3 DNA: TGTGCCAGTTCGCCCGGGACACACACCCTCACCGGGGAGCTGTTTTTT.

This clonotype has a count of ten or more. CDR3 sequence: CASRGSSEPTDTQYF. The CDR3 DNA is TGTGCCAGCAGGGGTTCTAGCGAGCCCACAGATACGCAGTATTTT. This chain uses TRBV12-3 or TRBV12-4 with TRBJ2-3; D is perhaps TRBD2 (6 bases). This CDR3 comprises 15 residues. Trimming took off 6 bases at V and 2 bases at J, with 15 bases between the two ends.

This clonotype has just a few counts. The chain recombines TRBV20-1 with TRBJ1-1; D gene uncertain. This CDR3 region has 13 residues. Trimming stripped 6 bases from V and 1 base from J, with 12 bases between. Germline V lookup: CDR1 DFQATT, CDR2 SNEGSKA (reference sequence). CDR3 DNA sequence: TGCAGTGCGGAAGTCAGCCGGAACACTGAAGCTTTCTTT. Translating gives CSAEVSRNTEAFF.

The chain joins TRBV19 to TRBJ2-7; D may be TRBD2 (6 bases). V was pared by 9 bases and J by 3 bases, with 15 bases between. The CDR3 has 13 amino acids. Germline CDR1 and CDR2: LNHDA and SQIVND (reference sequence). CDR3 in amino acids: CARPLGTGYEQYF. The CDR3 DNA reads TGTGCCAGACCCCTTGGGACTGGCTACGAGCAGTACTTC.

In its sample, this clonotype was seen a few times. This chain joins TRBV5-1 and TRBJ1-4; D unresolved. There are 15 residues in the CDR3. V was trimmed by 0 bases and J by 8 bases, leaving 14 bases between them. Germline assignment: CDR1 SGHRS and CDR2 YFSETQ. CDR3 coding DNA: TGCGCCAGCAGCTTGGCCGGTGTAGCCGAGGAAAAACTGTTTTTT. It is translated as CASSLAGVAEEKLFF. Together with reference TRBV5-1 and TRBJ1-4, the CDR3 gives the full variable domain: KAGVTQTPRYLIKTRGQQVTLSCSPISGHRSVSWYQQTPGQGLQFLFEYFSETQRNKGNFPGRFSGRQFSNSRSEMNVSTLELGDSALYLCASSLAGVAEEKLFFGSGTQLSVL.

This chain connects TRBV5-5 to TRBJ2-5; D is possibly TRBD2 (6 bases). V lost 0 bases, J lost 2 bases, and 11 bases lay in between. The CDR3 spans 15 residues. Germline lookup yields CDR1 SGHKS and CDR2 YYEKEE (reference sequence). The CDR3 DNA follows: TGTGCCAGCAGCTTGGTGGGGGGTTTACAAGAGACCCAGTACTTC. Translation: CASSLVGGLQETQYF.

There are many counts of this clonotype. The V and J genes are TRBV7-2 and TRBJ2-2; 8 bases agree with TRBD1. The CDR3 runs 14 residues. Trimming at V came to 7 bases and at J to 2 bases, leaving 3 bases not matched to a gene. Germline lookup yields CDR1 SGHTA and CDR2 FQGNSA. The CDR3: CASTGTGNTGELFF. CDR3 bases: TGTGCCAGCACCGGGACAGGAAACACCGGGGAGCTGTTTTTT.

There are a few counts of this clonotype. The rearrangement joins TRBV7-8 to TRBJ2-3; D is uncertain. V was clipped by 10 bases and J by 1 base, with 15 bases between them. This CDR3 has 14 amino acids. From germline, CDR1 is SGHVS and CDR2 FQNEAQ. CDR3 protein: CAILDGMGTDTQYF. CDR3 in DNA: TGTGCCATCCTGGATGGGATGGGCACAGATACGCAGTATTTT.

The V call is TRBV30, the J call TRBJ2-7; D remains ambiguous. Looked up from germline, CDR1 is GTSNPN and CDR2 is SVGIG (reference sequence). The CDR3 consists of 12 residues. V was shortened by 0 bases and J by 5 bases, with 8 bases between the two germline ends. DNA for the CDR3: TGTGCCTGGAGTGTCCCCGCGGACGAGCAGTACTTC. The encoded protein is CAWSVPADEQYF.

The chain links TRBV5-1 to TRBJ2-3, with 8 bases identical to TRBD2. The ends lost 5 bases at V and 4 bases at J; junction bases unmatched: 6. Per germline, CDR1 SGHRS and CDR2 YFSETQ. This CDR3 is 14 amino acids long. CDR3 residues: CASRESGGPDTQYF. The CDR3 region has the DNA TGCGCCAGCAGAGAAAGCGGGGGCCCAGATACGCAGTATTTT. The full variable domain, rest sourced from reference TRBV5-1 and TRBJ2-3, is KAGVTQTPRYLIKTRGQQVTLSCSPISGHRSVSWYQQTPGQGLQFLFEYFSETQRNKGNFPGRFSGRQFSNSRSEMNVSTLELGDSALYLCASRESGGPDTQYFGPGTRLTVL.

This clonotype was observed many times. The J gene is TRBJ1-2, the V gene TRBV12-3 or TRBV12-4, with 8 bases lining up with TRBD1. J gave up 1 base and V 6 bases, and 10 bases lay outside the gene matches. The CDR3 is 16 amino acids. CDR3 in amino acids: CASRPKGQALNYGYTF. CDR3 DNA: TGTGCCAGCAGACCTAAGGGACAGGCGCTTAACTATGGCTACACCTTC.

V gene TRBV28 combines with J gene TRBJ2-1; the D is unclear. The CDR3 is 14 amino acids. Germline V gene data show CDR1 as MDHEN and CDR2 as SYDVKM. Between the trimmed V and J ends, which lost 2 bases and 4 bases, there was a span of 9 bases. The CDR3 region is CASSLGQNYNEQFF. The DNA for the CDR3 is TGTGCCAGCAGTTTAGGCCAGAATTACAATGAGCAGTTCTTC.

The chain couples TRBV18 to TRBJ1-4, with D hard to call. The germline V gene encodes CDR1 KGHSH and CDR2 LQKENI. The CDR3 consists of 13 residues. Trimming removed 2 bases at V and 5 bases at J, with 6 bases between. CDR3 sequence reads: CASSPGENEKLFF. DNA for the CDR3: TGTGCCAGCTCACCAGGGGAAAATGAAAAACTGTTTTTT.

Notes on this clonotype: Given a much more abundant clone one base away, this may be a read error. The chain uses TRBV21-1 and TRBJ2-1. TRBV21-1 constitutes a pseudogene. The CDR3 is 14 residues long. Written as DNA, the CDR3 is TGTGCCAGCGGCCCTGGGAGCTCCTACAATGAGCAGTTCTTC. It codes for CASGPGSSYNEQFF.